Following are 22 T cell receptor beta chains from one sample sequenced in a study of response to subunit inactivated influenza vaccine. One entry per CDR3 protein, called by TCRdb with MiXCR from the RT-PCR reads. This table holds 530,000 or so distinct CDR3 sequences, about 25% found once. The sample consisted of CD4+ T cells sorted from PBMCs, taken approximately 5 days after vaccination. Every receptor here comes from a man aged 50 to 60 who received an inactivated influenza vaccine.

The chain recombines TRBV6-2 or TRBV6-3 with TRBJ2-7; tentatively, D is TRBD2 (6 bases). V was trimmed by 6 bases and J by 0 bases, leaving 21 bases between them. Germline V gives CDR1 MNHEY, CDR2 SVGEGT. The CDR3 is 17 amino acids. The CDR3 coding sequence is TGTGCCAGCAGCCCACCGAGCCGACTAGGCCACTCCTACGAGCAGTACTTC. This codes for CASSPPSRLGHSYEQYF.

This clonotype has just a few counts. Here the CDR3 DNA reads TGCGCCAGCAGCTTGGGACAGGGGAGTATTTACGAGCAGTACTTC. It yields the protein CASSLGQGSIYEQYF. The rearrangement joins TRBV5-1 to TRBJ2-7; the match to TRBD1 covers 8 bases. The J segment lost 4 bases and the V segment lost 0 bases, leaving 6 bases of the junction unmatched. CDR3 size: 15 residues. Germline V gene lookup returns CDR1 SGHRS and CDR2 YFSETQ. Using reference TRBV5-1 and TRBJ2-7 for the parts outside the CDR3, the full variable domain is KAGVTQTPRYLIKTRGQQVTLSCSPISGHRSVSWYQQTPGQGLQFLFEYFSETQRNKGNFPGRFSGRQFSNSRSEMNVSTLELGDSALYLCASSLGQGSIYEQYFGPGTRLTVT.

The V and J genes are TRBV5-1 and TRBJ2-1; possibly TRBD2 for D (5 bases). Germline-derived CDR1 and CDR2 are SGHRS and YFSETQ. The length of the CDR3 is 15 residues. V was trimmed by 0 bases and J by 9 bases, leaving 16 bases between them. The CDR3, as DNA: TGCGCCAGCAGCTTGGCTGGAGGAACGGGGAGTGAGCAGTTCTTC. Protein sequence: CASSLAGGTGSEQFF.

This clonotype was detected ten times or more. The gene calls are TRBV4-3 and TRBJ2-3; either TRBD1 or TRBD2 may supply D (6 bases each). Trimming left V 3 bases short and J 0 bases short, with 16 bases between. Germline V gene sequence: CDR1 LGHNA, CDR2 YSLEER. CDR3 size: 17 residues. In DNA, the CDR3 is TGCGCCAGCAGCCAGACGGGGGCCCGTTCCAGCACAGATACGCAGTATTTT. This encodes CASSQTGARSSTDTQYF.

The chain joins TRBV4-1 to TRBJ1-1, with a tentative D call TRBD1 (6 bases). Germline V gene data show CDR1 as MGHRA and CDR2 as YSYEKL. V was clipped by 0 bases and J by 2 bases, with 13 bases between them. CDR3 length equals 16 residues. CDR3 residues: CASSQDPRGPNTEAFF. The CDR3 nucleotides are TGCGCCAGCAGCCAAGATCCCCGGGGGCCAAACACTGAAGCTTTCTTT.

This clonotype has more than one count but fewer than ten. The V and J genes are TRBV20-1 and TRBJ1-5; TRBD1 aligns across 9 bases. The length of the CDR3 is 14 residues. The germline gives CDR1 DFQATT, CDR2 SNEGSKA (reference sequence). V gave up 6 bases and J gave up 2 bases; unmatched junction bases: 5. CDR3: CSAITGGGNQPQHF. The CDR3 coding sequence is TGCAGTGCAATAACAGGGGGCGGCAATCAGCCCCAGCATTTT.

This chain links TRBV6-5 with TRBJ1-1; D gene uncertain. V was shortened by 0 bases and J by 1 base, with 9 bases between the two germline ends. Germline-derived CDR1 and CDR2 are MNHEY and SVGAGI. The CDR3 covers 15 residues. In DNA, the CDR3 is TGTGCCAGCAGTTACTCTGGGGAAAGGAACACTGAAGCTTTCTTT. Its protein product is CASSYSGERNTEAFF.

This clonotype appeared a single time. The gene calls are TRBV21-1 and TRBJ2-7; the tabulated D call, TRBD1, remains unverified against the DNA. TRBV21-1 counts as a pseudogene. The CDR3 contains 16 residues. The CDR3 spells CASSTGVGVPPYEQYF. The CDR3 DNA is TGTGCCAGCAGCACTGGGGTGGGGGTCCCGCCCTACGAGCAGTACTTC.

The chain employs TRBV5-1 and TRBJ2-7; D is unclear. In germline, CDR1 is SGHRS, CDR2 YFSETQ. The V and J ends lost 4 bases and 3 bases respectively, with 11 bases between them. CDR3 length equals 13 residues. CDR3 sequence reads: CASSTDMNYEQYF. The CDR3 DNA reads as TGCGCCAGCAGCACCGACATGAACTACGAGCAGTACTTC.

J is TRBJ2-7 and V is TRBV6-2 or TRBV6-3; D is unclear. CDR1 MNHEY and CDR2 SVGEGT come from the germline V gene. The CDR3 length is 13 residues. V lost 7 bases to trimming and J lost 3 bases, with 13 bases between them. The CDR3 sequence is CASTPRNYYEQYF. DNA of the CDR3: TGTGCCAGCACTCCCCGGAATTACTACGAGCAGTACTTC.

This rearrangement joins TRBV6-1 to TRBJ1-4, with 8 bases identical to TRBD1. The V and J ends lost 7 bases and 7 bases, in that order; junction bases with no gene match: 8. Germline V lookup: CDR1 MNHNS, CDR2 SASEGT. The CDR3 extends over 14 amino acids. The CDR3 region has the DNA TGTGCCAGCAAGGCGGGACAGGCGGGTGAAAAACTGTTTTTT. As protein: CASKAGQAGEKLFF.

Written as DNA, the CDR3 is TGTGCCAGCAGGGCCCGGGACCGAACCTTATACGAGCAGTACTTC. Encoded protein: CASRARDRTLYEQYF. This chain links TRBV27 with TRBJ2-7; D may correspond to TRBD1 or TRBD2 (5 bases each). Germline values: CDR1 MNHEY, CDR2 SMNVEV (reference sequence). The CDR3 totals 15 residues. Deletions cut 6 bases from V and 4 bases from J, with 19 bases between.

This clonotype was picked up a small number of times. J is TRBJ1-3 and V is TRBV7-9; D is unresolved. Trimming removed 5 bases at V and 0 bases at J, with 11 bases between. The CDR3 is made up of 15 amino acids. Germline V gene lookup returns CDR1 SEHNR and CDR2 FQNEAQ (reference sequence). The CDR3 sequence: CASSVLSHSGNTIYF. As DNA, the CDR3 is TGTGCCAGCAGCGTGTTGAGTCACTCTGGAAACACCATATATTTT.

This clonotype was counted a few times. The chain uses TRBV20-1 and TRBJ2-3, with 7 bases that match TRBD1. Germline assignment: CDR1 DFQATT and CDR2 SNEGSKA (reference sequence). This CDR3 is 13 amino acids long. Germline trimming cut 5 bases from V and 4 bases from J; bases unmatched to any gene: 6. DNA of the CDR3: TGCAGTGCTGCCCGACAGGGACCAGATACGCAGTATTTT. It is translated as CSAARQGPDTQYF.

The CDR3 DNA reads TGTGCCAGCAGCCCACCGGCGGGAGGGGGGGAAGCCAAAAACATTCAGTACTTC. Translating it yields CASSPPAGGGEAKNIQYF. The rearrangement uses TRBV5-6 and TRBJ2-4; the match to TRBD2 covers 9 bases. CDR1 is SGHDT and CDR2 is YYEEEE in the germline V gene. The V segment lost 4 bases and the J segment 0 bases; nucleotides outside the gene matches: 11. CDR3 size: 18 residues.

This clonotype showed up just a few times. The chain has TRBV27 and TRBJ1-6; D is perhaps TRBD1 (5 bases). The CDR3 consists of 19 residues. V shed 3 bases and J shed 0 bases, with 18 bases lying between them. CDR1 is MNHEY and CDR2 is SMNVEV in the germline V gene (reference sequence). Written as DNA, the CDR3 is TGTGCCAGCAGTTTGACAGCGGCCTACGAGAGCTCCTATAATTCACCCCTCCACTTT. This gives the protein CASSLTAAYESSYNSPLHF.

This chain links TRBV20-1 with TRBJ2-7; no clear D. V was cut by 0 bases and J by 2 bases, with 8 bases left in between. The CDR3 sequence is 13 residues long. The germline V gene has CDR1 DFQATT and CDR2 SNEGSKA (reference sequence). The CDR3 sequence: CSARDQETYEQYF. DNA for the CDR3: TGCAGTGCTAGAGATCAGGAAACCTACGAGCAGTACTTC.

This clonotype was observed a few times. V and J are TRBV28 and TRBJ1-2; no reliable D call. Between the trimmed V and J ends, which lost 5 bases and 8 bases, there was a span of 12 bases. The CDR3 is 12 residues long. Looked up from germline, CDR1 is MDHEN and CDR2 is SYDVKM. CDR3 in DNA: TGTGCCAGCAGTGTTAACGAAGGGGGCTACACCTTC. Its translation is CASSVNEGGYTF.

In this sample, this clonotype turned up a few times. J is TRBJ1-1 and V is TRBV20-1; TRBD1 matches at 7 bases. The CDR3 has 14 residues. Germline V gene lookup returns CDR1 DFQATT and CDR2 SNEGSKA (reference sequence). The trim removed 1 base at V and 6 bases at J, leaving 8 bases unmatched. CDR3 sequence: CSARAPDRVAEAFF. Written as DNA, the CDR3 is TGCAGTGCTAGAGCCCCTGACAGGGTGGCTGAAGCTTTCTTT.

The DNA of the CDR3 is TGTGCCAGCAGCTTAGGTGCAGGGTCGTACACCGGGGAGCTGTTTTTT. Amino acid sequence: CASSLGAGSYTGELFF. The gene calls are TRBV7-6 and TRBJ2-2; TRBD1 is a possible D gene (5 bases). Germline V gene lookup returns CDR1 SGHVS and CDR2 FNYEAQ. There are 16 residues in the CDR3. V was trimmed by 1 base and J by 3 bases, leaving 12 bases between them.

The chain combines TRBV29-1 with TRBJ2-2, with D possibly matching TRBD2 (6 bases). Germline V gene data show CDR1 as SQVTM and CDR2 as ANQGSEA. The V end lost 6 bases, the J end lost 2 bases, and 13 bases lay between the germline ends. The CDR3 spans 14 residues. DNA of the CDR3: TGCAGCGTGACGGGAGTCAAAAACACCGGGGAGCTGTTTTTT. Encoded protein: CSVTGVKNTGELFF.

The rearrangement joins TRBV7-9 to TRBJ2-2, with D tentatively TRBD1 or TRBD2 (6 bases each). In germline, CDR1 is SEHNR, CDR2 FQNEAQ (reference sequence). Trimming cost V 3 bases and J 2 bases, with 10 bases left between them. The CDR3 length is 15 residues. CDR3 DNA sequence: TGTGCCAGCAGCTTCGGGGGCATCAACACCGGGGAGCTGTTTTTT. Protein product: CASSFGGINTGELFF.